The 20 T cell receptor beta chains in this list originate from one sample, sequenced in a study of blood T cell repertoires in COVID-19. Some clones are missing from TCRdb's copy, which holds only in-frame ones; the method was immunoSEQ multiplex PCR. The sample comprises 200,000 to 250,000 clones, 90% to 95% of which are singletons, and around 0.84% rests with the top ten. Input material: peripheral blood. The origin of the receptors is a man in his fifties or sixties with COVID-19, enrolled during active disease.

The J gene is TRBJ1-1, the V gene TRBV7-9, with D hard to call. CDR1 SEHNR and CDR2 FQNEAQ come from the germline V gene (reference sequence). V shed 4 bases and J shed 8 bases, with 11 bases lying between them. The CDR3 runs 12 residues. DNA of the CDR3: TGTGCCAGCAGCTCCCTGGGCAGGGAAGCTTTCTTT. Its protein is CASSSLGREAFF.

The CDR3 DNA reads TGTGCCAGCAGTAGGCGAACAGGGGGCCTCAATCAGCCCCAGCATTTT. Amino acids: CASSRRTGGLNQPQHF. The chain carries TRBV6-2 or TRBV6-3 and TRBJ1-5, with TRBD1 matching over 9 bases. With V trimmed by 5 bases and J by 3 bases, 8 bases remained unmatched. The CDR3 sequence is 16 residues long. Germline V gives CDR1 MNHEY, CDR2 SVGEGT.

The chain uses TRBV4-2 and TRBJ1-2; the D gene is possibly TRBD1 (6 bases). Germline-derived CDR1 and CDR2 are LGHNA and YNFKEQ. Trimming cost V 0 bases and J 4 bases, with 9 bases left between them. The CDR3 is 14 amino acids. CDR3 loop: CASSQEGGPYGYTF. The CDR3 bases are TGTGCCAGCAGCCAAGAAGGGGGACCCTATGGCTACACCTTC.

The chain is built from TRBV2 and TRBJ1-2; 7 positions match TRBD1. CDR3 length equals 14 residues. J gave up 2 bases and V 6 bases, and 6 bases lay outside the gene matches. Germline values: CDR1 SNHLY, CDR2 FYNNEI. CDR3 sequence: CASRTGLGNYGYTF. The CDR3 region has the DNA TGTGCCAGCAGGACAGGGTTGGGGAACTATGGCTACACCTTC.

In this sample, this clone turned up a few times. The chain combines TRBV10-3 with TRBJ1-5, with a tentative D call TRBD1 (6 bases). Germline V gives CDR1 ENHRY, CDR2 SYGVKD. CDR3 length equals 15 residues. Trimming took off 0 bases at V and 9 bases at J, with 15 bases between the two ends. CDR3: CAISESGGQTSPQHF. CDR3 DNA sequence: TGTGCCATCAGTGAGTCAGGCGGACAGACCTCGCCCCAGCATTTT.

The genes are TRBV2 and TRBJ1-2; the D gene is possibly TRBD1 (6 bases). The CDR3 runs to 14 residues. CDR1 is SNHLY and CDR2 is FYNNEI in the germline V gene. The V end lost 4 bases, the J end lost 8 bases, and 17 bases lay between the germline ends. The CDR3 sequence is CASSGTVGSGGYTF. CDR3 DNA: TGTGCCAGCAGTGGGACAGTGGGTTCGGGGGGCTACACCTTC.

The table lists this clone with a count of one. The chain recombines TRBV3-1 (or the pseudogene TRBV3-2) with TRBJ2-1; 7 nucleotides agree with TRBD2. Germline V gene lookup returns CDR1 LGHDT and CDR2 YNNKEL (reference sequence). The CDR3 contains 18 residues. J was trimmed by 2 bases and V by 0 bases; bases with no gene match: 10. The CDR3 DNA sequence: TGTGCCAGCAGCCAAGATTTCGGGGCGGGAGAGGCCTACAATGAGCAGTTCTTC. Amino acids: CASSQDFGAGEAYNEQFF.

V and J are TRBV30 and TRBJ2-1; TRBD1 agrees at 10 bases. The CDR3 is 14 residues long. Trimming removed 3 bases from V and 7 bases from J; junction bases left unmatched: 6. CDR1 and CDR2 (germline): GTSNPN, SVGIG (reference sequence). CDR3: CAWRGPGQGNEQFF. CDR3 DNA sequence: TGTGCCTGGAGGGGGCCGGGACAGGGGAATGAGCAGTTCTTC.

The chain carries TRBV4-2 and TRBJ2-7; 12 bases map to TRBD1. J lost 6 bases, V lost 1 base, and 22 bases had no gene match. The germline CDR1 and CDR2 sequences are LGHNA and YNFKEQ. There are 21 residues in the CDR3. CDR3 in DNA: TGTGCCAGCAGCCAAGTTCTGTTCGGGACAGGGGGCGCGGACCTCGGGTCCGAGCAGTACTTC. Translating it yields CASSQVLFGTGGADLGSEQYF.

The genes are TRBV6-5 and TRBJ2-2; perhaps TRBD1 as D (6 bases). Between the trimmed V and J ends, which lost 5 bases and 7 bases, there was a span of 14 bases. The CDR3 runs to 14 residues. Germline V lookup: CDR1 MNHEY, CDR2 SVGAGI. In nucleotides, the CDR3 is TGTGCCAGCAGTACACAGGGAGTGGGCGGGGAGCTGTTTTTT. Translating it yields CASSTQGVGGELFF.

The rearrangement uses TRBV5-1 and TRBJ2-3; TRBD2 matches 9 bases. The CDR3 has 18 residues. In germline, CDR1 is SGHRS, CDR2 YFSETQ. J was trimmed by 2 bases and V by 3 bases; bases with no gene match: 13. The CDR3 sequence: CASSWTGSSGAFTDTQYF. CDR3 in DNA: TGCGCCAGCAGCTGGACTGGGTCTAGCGGGGCCTTCACAGATACGCAGTATTTT.

J is TRBJ2-1 and V is TRBV19; maybe TRBD1 (5 bases). CDR1 is LNHDA, CDR2 SQIVND, per germline (reference sequence). The CDR3 is 14 amino acids. The V end was cut by 7 bases, the J end by 8 bases, with 18 bases between. The CDR3 nucleotides are TGTGCCAGTAATTCCAGGGTGACGTTTGATGAGCAGTTCTTC. Amino acid sequence: CASNSRVTFDEQFF.

CDR3 loop: CASSVGSGTLRLNEQFF. CDR3 DNA: TGTGCCAGCAGCGTAGGATCGGGGACTCTCCGGCTGAATGAGCAGTTCTTC. The chain recombines TRBV9 with TRBJ2-1; D may be TRBD2 (6 bases). The V end was cut by 0 bases, the J end by 7 bases, with 20 bases between. CDR3 size: 17 residues. CDR1 and CDR2 from the germline V gene are SGDLS and YYNGEE.

The rearrangement joins TRBV9 to TRBJ1-6, with 9 positions matching TRBD1. Germline V gene sequence: CDR1 SGDLS, CDR2 YYNGEE. This CDR3 spans 16 amino acids. The V and J ends lost 1 base and 6 bases, in that order; junction bases with no gene match: 5. The CDR3 protein is CASSVMPGQGNSPLHF. The CDR3 DNA is TGTGCCAGCAGCGTAATGCCGGGACAGGGTAATTCACCCCTCCACTTT.

This clone is a singleton in its sample. The chain joins TRBV30 to TRBJ2-1; D perhaps matches TRBD2 (6 bases). CDR3 length: 15 residues. Germline CDR1 GTSNPN, CDR2 SVGIG (reference sequence). V was trimmed by 7 bases and J by 5 bases, leaving 21 bases between them. The DNA for the CDR3 is TGTGCCTCCAATGTTGGCGGAGGGCAGAACAATGAGCAGTTCTTC. This sequence encodes CASNVGGGQNNEQFF.

V and J are TRBV27 and TRBJ2-2; perhaps TRBD1 as D (5 bases). The V gene lost 7 bases and the J gene lost 7 bases, with 22 bases spanning the gap. CDR1 and CDR2 from the germline V gene are MNHEY and SMNVEV (reference sequence). The CDR3 extends over 16 amino acids. The CDR3 nucleotides read TGTGCCAGCACCTTACAGGCGATCTCGTCGGGCGGGGAGCTGTTTTTT. This translates into CASTLQAISSGGELFF.

This chain connects TRBV19 to TRBJ1-1; perhaps TRBD1 as D (5 bases). Germline V gene lookup returns CDR1 LNHDA and CDR2 SQIVND (reference sequence). The ends were cut back, 8 bases at V and 0 bases at J, with 16 bases in the middle. The CDR3 is 15 amino acids. CDR3 nucleotide sequence: TGTGCCAGTCGAGACAGTGAGTACATGAACACTGAAGCTTTCTTT. Translating gives CASRDSEYMNTEAFF. Supplemented by reference TRBV19 and TRBJ1-1, the full variable domain reads DGGITQSPKYLFRKEGQNVTLSCEQNLNHDAMYWYRQDPGQGLRLIYYSQIVNDFQKGDIAEGYSVSREKKESFPLTVTSAQKNPTAFYLCASRDSEYMNTEAFFGQGTRLTVV.

The CDR3 reads CASSLLLEAFF. As DNA, the CDR3 is TGTGCCAGCAGTTTATTATTAGAAGCTTTCTTT. The rearrangement uses TRBV28 and TRBJ1-1; D ambiguous. This CDR3 comprises 11 residues. Germline CDR1 MDHEN, CDR2 SYDVKM. Deletions cut 1 base from V and 8 bases from J, with 5 bases between.

The V gene is TRBV10-3, the J gene TRBJ2-2; TRBD1 might be the D (5 bases). V lost 3 bases and J 3 bases, leaving 11 bases between the germline ends. CDR1 ENHRY and CDR2 SYGVKD come from the germline V gene. The CDR3 has 15 amino acids. The CDR3, as DNA: TGTGCCATCAGTGACATTAGCAGGGACACCGGGGAGCTGTTTTTT. Its translation: CAISDISRDTGELFF.

The V and J genes are TRBV7-2 and TRBJ2-7; 10 bases match TRBD2. Germline lookup yields CDR1 SGHTA and CDR2 FQGNSA. This CDR3 is built from 15 residues. J gave up 2 bases and V 0 bases, and 1 base lay outside the gene matches. DNA for the CDR3: TGTGCCAGCAGCTTAGCAGGGACTAGCGCCTACGAGCAGTACTTC. This sequence encodes CASSLAGTSAYEQYF.